The rows below give T cell receptor beta chains drawn from one sample of a study of cytomegalovirus exposure and HLA in healthy donors. Assay used: immunoSEQ multiplex PCR; TCRdb lists only in-frame clones, some missing. The sample carries hundreds of thousands of clones, roughly 88% recorded once. Sequencing was carried out using PBMCs. Every receptor here comes from a boy aged 2-9 years in good health and CMV-seronegative. CDR3s include the opening cysteine and the closing phenylalanine or tryptophan. D genes are given only for firm matches. Where a row states a size, it is once, few, many or the class of an expanded clone; other rows omit it.

j_gene: TRBJ1-6
d_gene: -
v_gene: TRBV2
abundance: -
CDR3nt: TGTGCCAGCAGTGAACGCAGGGGAATTAATTCACCCCTCCACTTT
CDR3aa: CASSERRGINSPLHF

j_gene: TRBJ1-5
d_gene: -
v_gene: TRBV23-1
abundance: -
CDR3nt: TGCGCCAGCAGTCAATCGGGTGGACTAGTCTGTAGCAATCAGCCCCAGCATTTT
CDR3aa: CASSQSGGLVCSNQPQHF

j_gene: TRBJ2-1
d_gene: TRBD1
v_gene: TRBV7-9
abundance: -
CDR3nt: TGTGCCAGCAGTTGGGACAGGGGCACTGAGCAGTTCTTC
CDR3aa: CASSWDRGTEQFF

j_gene: TRBJ1-5
d_gene: TRBD1
v_gene: TRBV4-1
abundance: -
CDR3nt: TGCGCCAGCAGCCAAGATGGAAAGGACAGGGGATATCAGCCCCAGCATTTT
CDR3aa: CASSQDGKDRGYQPQHF

j_gene: TRBJ2-5
d_gene: TRBD1
v_gene: TRBV7-7
abundance: -
CDR3nt: TGTGCTAGCAGTTCCGACAGGGGTCTGGAGACCCAGTACTTC
CDR3aa: CASSSDRGLETQYF

j_gene: TRBJ2-7
d_gene: TRBD2
v_gene: TRBV5-1
abundance: -
CDR3nt: TGCGCCAGCAGTTGGGATCCGGGGGGGAAGTACGAGCAGTACTTC
CDR3aa: CASSWDPGGKYEQYF

j_gene: TRBJ1-4
d_gene: -
v_gene: TRBV7-9
abundance: -
CDR3nt: TGTGCCAGCAGCCGAGGACAGGAAAAACTGTTTTTT
CDR3aa: CASSRGQEKLFF

j_gene: TRBJ1-1
d_gene: -
v_gene: TRBV19
abundance: -
CDR3nt: TGTGCCAGTAGGCCTGAGGCAGGGAGGACTGAAGCTTTCTTT
CDR3aa: CASRPEAGRTEAFF

j_gene: TRBJ2-1
d_gene: -
v_gene: TRBV15
abundance: once
CDR3nt: TGTGCCACCAACTCACCTACAGGGTTATTCGGTGGTAGGGAGCAGTTCTTC
CDR3aa: CATNSPTGLFGGREQFF

j_gene: TRBJ2-7
d_gene: -
v_gene: TRBV23-1
abundance: -
CDR3nt: TGCGCCAGCACTCCTCTTCACCCAGTGGAGCAGTACTTC
CDR3aa: CASTPLHPVEQYF

j_gene: TRBJ2-2
d_gene: -
v_gene: TRBV13
abundance: -
CDR3nt: TGTGCCAGCAGCGCAGCAGGGCGGACCGGGGAGCTGTTTTTT
CDR3aa: CASSAAGRTGELFF

j_gene: TRBJ2-1
d_gene: TRBD2
v_gene: TRBV7-8
abundance: -
CDR3nt: TGTGCCAGCAGCTTACTAGCGGGAGTGGGTCCCTACAATGAGCAGTTCTTC
CDR3aa: CASSLLAGVGPYNEQFF

j_gene: TRBJ2-2
d_gene: -
v_gene: TRBV5-4
abundance: -
CDR3nt: TGTGCCAGCAGCTTAGACGGGTACACCGGGGAGCTGTTTTTT
CDR3aa: CASSLDGYTGELFF

j_gene: TRBJ2-7
d_gene: -
v_gene: TRBV27
abundance: -
CDR3nt: TGTGCCAGCAGGTTGACAGCTACCTACGAGCAGTACTTC
CDR3aa: CASRLTATYEQYF

j_gene: TRBJ2-7
d_gene: TRBD1
v_gene: TRBV30
abundance: few
CDR3nt: TGTGCCTGGAGTGTCGGACAGGAGGCCTACGAGCAGTACTTC
CDR3aa: CAWSVGQEAYEQYF